These 12 T cell receptor beta chains were all obtained from the same sample, sequenced in a study of blood T cell repertoires in COVID-19. Data came from immunoSEQ multiplex PCR; TCRdb stores just in-frame clones and leaves some out. Of more than 300,000 clones listed, roughly 82% are singletons. The sample was peripheral blood. Receptors originate from a woman aged 45-60 years with acute or convalescent COVID-19.

The chain links TRBV27 to TRBJ1-2, with D possibly TRBD1 on 5 matching bases. The length of the CDR3 is 16 residues. V was cut by 1 base and J by 8 bases, with 20 bases left in between. Germline loops: CDR1 MNHEY, CDR2 SMNVEV (reference sequence). CDR3: CASSLWGGAGFRGYTF. Written as DNA, the CDR3 is TGTGCCAGCAGTTTATGGGGCGGGGCGGGCTTCCGGGGCTACACCTTC.

This clone was observed a few times. The chain joins TRBV13 to TRBJ1-6, with a tentative D call TRBD1 (6 bases). Germline V CDR1 and CDR2: PRHDT, FYEKMQ (reference sequence). The CDR3 is 17 residues long. With 6 bases removed from V and 7 bases from J, the gap between germline ends came to 22 bases. Here the CDR3 reads CASRSKGGEVWNSPLHF. DNA of the CDR3: TGTGCCAGCAGGTCAAAAGGGGGGGAGGTTTGGAATTCACCCCTCCACTTT.

This chain joins TRBV6-5 and TRBJ2-7; D is perhaps TRBD2 (6 bases). V shed 7 bases and J shed 0 bases, with 16 bases lying between them. Germline V gene data show CDR1 as MNHEY and CDR2 as SVGAGI. There are 15 residues in the CDR3. The CDR3 loop is CASTVSSASSYEQYF. The CDR3 DNA follows: TGTGCCAGCACCGTCTCTAGCGCCAGCTCCTACGAGCAGTACTTC.

This rearrangement joins TRBV30 to TRBJ2-7; 10 positions agree with TRBD2. The germline gives CDR1 GTSNPN, CDR2 SVGIG (reference sequence). Trimming at V came to 0 bases and at J to 4 bases, leaving 3 bases not matched to a gene. The CDR3 has 14 amino acids. The CDR3 coding sequence is TGTGCCTGGAGTGTACCTAGCGGGAGATACGAGCAGTACTTC. Translated: CAWSVPSGRYEQYF.

The V gene is TRBV6-5, the J gene TRBJ2-7; 12 bases line up with TRBD2. J lost 6 bases, V lost 7 bases, and 10 bases had no gene match. CDR3 length equals 15 residues. Germline CDR1 is MNHEY and CDR2 is SVGAGI. The CDR3 region is CASTGLAGGPAEQYF. The CDR3 coding sequence is TGTGCCAGCACCGGCCTAGCGGGAGGGCCTGCCGAGCAGTACTTC.

The rearrangement uses TRBV19 and TRBJ1-2; a weak D match, TRBD1 (5 bases). This CDR3 spans 14 amino acids. The V and J ends lost 7 bases and 4 bases respectively, with 16 bases between them. The germline V gene has CDR1 LNHDA and CDR2 SQIVND (reference sequence). DNA for the CDR3: TGTGCCAGTACCTCGATCGGGGGTTTCTATGGCTACACCTTC. Amino acids: CASTSIGGFYGYTF. Combining the CDR3 with reference TRBV19 and TRBJ1-2 gives the whole variable domain DGGITQSPKYLFRKEGQNVTLSCEQNLNHDAMYWYRQDPGQGLRLIYYSQIVNDFQKGDIAEGYSVSREKKESFPLTVTSAQKNPTAFYLCASTSIGGFYGYTFGSGTRLTVV.

With respect to this clone: The same CDR3 can be traced to other DNA sequences in this sample. The genes are TRBV18 and TRBJ1-2, with 8 bases that match TRBD1. J was trimmed by 5 bases and V by 3 bases; bases with no gene match: 5. CDR1 is KGHSH and CDR2 is LQKENI in the germline V gene. The CDR3 extends over 14 amino acids. CDR3: CASSPGQDIYGYTF. The CDR3 nucleotides read TGTGCCAGCTCACCGGGACAGGATATATATGGCTACACCTTC.

Written as DNA, the CDR3 is TGTGCTAGTGGTTTAGGACTAGCTAAGGAGACCCAGTACTTC. Its protein is CASGLGLAKETQYF. The V gene is TRBV12-5, the J gene TRBJ2-5; TRBD2 matches 8 bases. Germline lookup yields CDR1 LGHNT and CDR2 FRNRAP. V was pared by 3 bases and J by 5 bases, with 5 bases of the junction left unmatched. This CDR3 region has 14 residues.

V is TRBV27 and J is TRBJ2-5; D remains unclear. Germline CDR1 MNHEY, CDR2 SMNVEV (reference sequence). The CDR3 loop spans 11 amino acids. Trimming took 2 bases from V and 5 from J, leaving 3 bases between them. For the CDR3, the DNA is TGTGCCAGCAGTTTAGGCGAGACCCAGTACTTC. Translation: CASSLGETQYF.

J is TRBJ1-5 and V is TRBV30; 7 nucleotides line up with TRBD1. Germline values: CDR1 GTSNPN, CDR2 SVGIG (reference sequence). The CDR3 has 16 amino acids. With 3 bases clipped from V and 0 bases from J, the junction kept 8 bases outside the gene matches. The DNA for the CDR3 is TGTGCCTGGAGCGAGACAGGGTACCGTAGCAATCAGCCCCAGCATTTT. It is translated as CAWSETGYRSNQPQHF.

This clone came up once. The gene calls are TRBV6-5 and TRBJ2-7, with unresolved D. The V end was cut by 7 bases, the J end by 5 bases, with 15 bases between. The V gene's germline CDR1 is MNHEY and CDR2 SVGAGI. This CDR3 has 13 amino acids. CDR3 sequence: CASILSAKNEQYF. DNA for the CDR3: TGTGCCAGCATCTTGTCCGCGAAAAACGAGCAGTACTTC.

The chain uses TRBV20-1 and TRBJ2-7, with D hard to call. The ends were cut back, 7 bases at V and 5 bases at J, with 9 bases in the middle. CDR1 is DFQATT and CDR2 is SNEGSKA in the germline V gene (reference sequence). This CDR3 has 10 residues. CDR3 DNA sequence: TGCAGTGGAGCTGGAGACGAGCAGTACTTC. This codes for CSGAGDEQYF.